The 10 T cell receptor beta chains presented below share a single source sample, sequenced in a study of CD8 T cells in ankylosing spondylitis. In TCRdb, the 5' RACE reads were re-called with MiXCR into one record per CDR3 protein. In the table there are around 100,000 distinct CDR3 sequences, 24% of which are singletons. Sequenced sample: synovial fluid, either unsorted or a sorted T cell fraction (not recorded which). These receptors came from a male donor with ankylosing spondylitis.

The rearrangement joins TRBV4-1 to TRBJ2-7, with TRBD1 identical over 7 bases. The germline gives CDR1 MGHRA, CDR2 YSYEKL. This CDR3 contains 13 residues. The V gene end was trimmed by 5 bases and the J gene end by 5 bases; junction bases not matched to a gene: 6. The CDR3, as DNA: TGCGCCAGCAGCTACACAGGGGATAACGAGCAGTACTTC. Protein product: CASSYTGDNEQYF.

This clonotype was detected a few times. The rearrangement uses TRBV5-1 and TRBJ1-3; D ambiguous. From germline, CDR1 is SGHRS and CDR2 YFSETQ. V lost 2 bases and J 0 bases, leaving 9 bases between the germline ends. The CDR3 contains 15 residues. The CDR3 spells CASSLLPTSGNTIYF. CDR3 DNA: TGCGCCAGCAGCTTACTGCCAACCTCTGGAAACACCATATATTTT.

This clonotype was picked up a small number of times. The CDR3 protein is CASSPGSSDEQFF. The CDR3 DNA follows: TGCGCCAGCAGCCCCGGTTCGAGCGATGAGCAGTTCTTC. The V call is TRBV5-1, the J call TRBJ2-1, with no clear D. This CDR3 has 13 residues. The germline V and J ends were trimmed by 4 bases and 8 bases, with 13 bases remaining between them. CDR1 and CDR2 (germline): SGHRS, YFSETQ.

The chain is built from TRBV11-2 and TRBJ2-3; D is unresolved. The V end lost 6 bases, the J end lost 3 bases, and 13 bases lay between the germline ends. The CDR3 has 14 residues. The germline CDR1 and CDR2 sequences are SGHAT and FQNNGV. CDR3 loop: CASRLWLSTDTQYF. DNA of the CDR3: TGTGCCAGCAGGTTGTGGTTGTCGACAGATACGCAGTATTTT.

The gene calls are TRBV18 and TRBJ2-1, with 8 bases fitting TRBD2. V gave up 0 bases and J gave up 9 bases; unmatched junction bases: 10. The CDR3 loop spans 16 amino acids. The germline CDR1 and CDR2 sequences are KGHSH and LQKENI. The chain's CDR3 is CASSPPASGSSIEQFF. In DNA form, the CDR3 reads TGTGCCAGCTCACCACCAGCCAGCGGGAGCAGTATTGAGCAGTTCTTC.

In its sample, this clonotype was seen a few times. The rearrangement links TRBV11-3 to TRBJ2-1; D uncertain. Trimming shortened V by 5 bases and J by 2 bases, and 13 bases separated the two germline ends. CDR1 SGHNT and CDR2 YENEEA come from the germline V gene. This CDR3 region has 15 residues. CDR3 nucleotide sequence: TGTGCCAGCAGCACAAGAACAGCCACCTACAATGAGCAGTTCTTC. Translating gives CASSTRTATYNEQFF.

The table lists this clonotype with many counts. J is TRBJ1-2 and V is TRBV12-3 or TRBV12-4; D remains unclear. The CDR3 sequence is 14 residues long. The V end was cut by 0 bases, the J end by 7 bases, with 12 bases between. The CDR3 protein is CASSLARGKGGYTF. CDR3 in DNA: TGTGCCAGCAGTTTAGCGCGAGGGAAGGGTGGCTACACCTTC.

This clonotype was seen only once. The rearrangement uses TRBV5-1 and TRBJ1-1; D remains ambiguous. The germline V and J ends were trimmed by 0 bases and 7 bases, with 10 bases remaining between them. Germline V gene data show CDR1 as SGHRS and CDR2 as YFSETQ. The length of the CDR3 is 13 residues. The CDR3 coding sequence is TGCGCCAGCAGCTTGGTGGCGGGGAATGAAGCTTTCTTT. Amino acids: CASSLVAGNEAFF.

The chain links TRBV12-3 or TRBV12-4 to TRBJ1-2; D uncertain. The CDR3 extends over 12 amino acids. V was cut by 4 bases and J by 8 bases, with 11 bases left in between. CDR3 protein: CASSWEEGGYTF. The CDR3 DNA sequence: TGTGCCAGCAGTTGGGAGGAGGGCGGCTACACCTTC.

This clonotype was counted at least ten times. This chain joins TRBV27 and TRBJ2-5; D is tentatively TRBD1 or TRBD2 (5 bases each). CDR3 length: 15 amino acids. The germline V gene has CDR1 MNHEY and CDR2 SMNVEV (reference sequence). Trimming took 6 bases from V and 4 from J, leaving 18 bases between them. The CDR3 spells CASSPKGTGLETQYF. The DNA of the CDR3 is TGTGCCAGCAGCCCAAAGGGGACGGGTTTAGAGACCCAGTACTTC.